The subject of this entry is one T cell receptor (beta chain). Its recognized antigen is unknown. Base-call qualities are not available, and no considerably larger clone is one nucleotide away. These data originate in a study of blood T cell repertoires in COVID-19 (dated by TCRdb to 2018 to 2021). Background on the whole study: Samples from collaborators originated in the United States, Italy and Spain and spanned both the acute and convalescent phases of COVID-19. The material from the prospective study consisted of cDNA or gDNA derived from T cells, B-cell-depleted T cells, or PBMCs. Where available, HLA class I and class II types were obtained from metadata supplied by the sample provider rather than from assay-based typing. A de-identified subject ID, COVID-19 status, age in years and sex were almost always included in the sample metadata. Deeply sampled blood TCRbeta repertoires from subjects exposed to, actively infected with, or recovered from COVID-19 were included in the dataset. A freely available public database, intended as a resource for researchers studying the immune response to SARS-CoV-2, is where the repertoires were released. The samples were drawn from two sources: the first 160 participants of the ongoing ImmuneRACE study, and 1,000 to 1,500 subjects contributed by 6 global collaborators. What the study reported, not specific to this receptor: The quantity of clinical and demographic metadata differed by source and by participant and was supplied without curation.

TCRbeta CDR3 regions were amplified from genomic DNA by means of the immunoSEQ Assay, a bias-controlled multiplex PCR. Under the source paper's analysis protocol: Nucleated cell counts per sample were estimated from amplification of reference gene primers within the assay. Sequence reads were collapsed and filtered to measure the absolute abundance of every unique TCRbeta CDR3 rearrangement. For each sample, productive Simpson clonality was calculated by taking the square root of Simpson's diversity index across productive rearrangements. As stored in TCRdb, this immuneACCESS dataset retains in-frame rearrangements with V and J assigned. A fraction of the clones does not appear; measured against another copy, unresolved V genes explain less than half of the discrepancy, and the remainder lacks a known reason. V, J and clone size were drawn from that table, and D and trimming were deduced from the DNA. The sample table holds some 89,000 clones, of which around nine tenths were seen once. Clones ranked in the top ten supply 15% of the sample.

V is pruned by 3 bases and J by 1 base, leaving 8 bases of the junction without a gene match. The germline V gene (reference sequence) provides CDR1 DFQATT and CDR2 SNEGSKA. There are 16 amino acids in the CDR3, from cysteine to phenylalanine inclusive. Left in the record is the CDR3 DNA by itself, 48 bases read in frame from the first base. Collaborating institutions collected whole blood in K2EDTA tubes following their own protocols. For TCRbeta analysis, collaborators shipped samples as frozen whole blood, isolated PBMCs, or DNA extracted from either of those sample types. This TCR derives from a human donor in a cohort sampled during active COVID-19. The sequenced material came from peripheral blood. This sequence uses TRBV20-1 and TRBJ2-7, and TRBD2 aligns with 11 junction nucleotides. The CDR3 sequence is CSASRRTSGPSYEQYF. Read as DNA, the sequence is TGCAGTGCTAGTCGAAGGACTAGCGGGCCATCCTACGAGCAGTACTTC.